A selection of T cell receptor beta chains follows, all from one sample in a study of siplizumab effects on memory and regulatory T cells. Clones were sequenced by immunoSEQ multiplex PCR, and TCRdb holds only the in-frame ones, with some missing. The sample lists about 85,000 clones; approximately 95% were seen once. The sequenced material came from CD8+ T cells sorted from blood. The receptors were gathered from a human donor in good health. The CDR3 runs from the conserved cysteine through the conserved F or W. D genes are given only for firm matches. Rows may omit the clone size; those that give it use once, few, many or a size class.

v_gene: TRBV18
abundance: -
j_gene: TRBJ2-1
d_gene: -
CDR3aa: CASSPGGLSSYNEQFF
CDR3nt: TGTGCCAGCTCACCAGGGGGGCTGAGCTCCTACAATGAGCAGTTCTTC

v_gene: TRBV9
abundance: -
j_gene: TRBJ2-2
d_gene: -
CDR3aa: CASSVGNDGELFF
CDR3nt: TGTGCCAGCAGCGTAGGAAATGATGGGGAGCTGTTTTTT

v_gene: TRBV19
abundance: -
j_gene: TRBJ1-2
d_gene: -
CDR3aa: CASSPGGGAYYGYTF
CDR3nt: TGTGCCAGTAGTCCCGGAGGGGGGGCGTACTATGGCTACACCTTC

v_gene: TRBV18
abundance: -
j_gene: TRBJ2-3
d_gene: -
CDR3aa: CASSPLQDITDTQYF
CDR3nt: TGTGCCAGCTCACCACTTCAGGATATCACAGATACGCAGTATTTT

v_gene: TRBV5-1
abundance: -
j_gene: TRBJ1-4
d_gene: -
CDR3aa: CASSVGNGEKLFF
CDR3nt: TGCGCCAGCAGCGTGGGGAATGGTGAAAAACTGTTTTTT

v_gene: TRBV5-5
abundance: -
j_gene: TRBJ2-7
d_gene: TRBD2
CDR3aa: CASSLPTSFYEQYF
CDR3nt: TGTGCCAGCAGCTTGCCGACTAGCTTCTACGAGCAGTACTTC

v_gene: TRBV5-5
abundance: -
j_gene: TRBJ2-7
d_gene: TRBD1
CDR3aa: CASSLGPGQGDYEQYF
CDR3nt: TGTGCCAGCAGCTTGGGACCGGGACAGGGAGACTACGAGCAGTACTTC

v_gene: TRBV2
abundance: -
j_gene: TRBJ2-2
d_gene: -
CDR3aa: CASSEGWTGTAGELFF
CDR3nt: TGTGCCAGCAGTGAAGGGTGGACCGGGACCGCCGGGGAGCTGTTTTTT

v_gene: TRBV6-1
abundance: -
j_gene: TRBJ1-5
d_gene: -
CDR3aa: CASSPTRGSNQPQHF
CDR3nt: TGTGCCAGCAGCCCCACGAGGGGAAGCAATCAGCCCCAGCATTTT

v_gene: TRBV2
abundance: -
j_gene: TRBJ2-1
d_gene: -
CDR3aa: CASSFRLVEQFF
CDR3nt: TGTGCCAGCAGCTTTAGACTAGTAGAGCAGTTCTTC

v_gene: TRBV28
abundance: -
j_gene: TRBJ2-2
d_gene: -
CDR3aa: CAYSPGLNTGELFF
CDR3nt: TGTGCCTATTCCCCGGGACTGAACACCGGGGAGCTGTTTTTT

v_gene: TRBV28
abundance: -
j_gene: TRBJ2-3
d_gene: -
CDR3aa: CASSLLTPRGEDTQYF
CDR3nt: TGTGCCAGCAGTTTACTAACTCCCAGGGGGGAAGATACGCAGTATTTT

v_gene: TRBV27
abundance: -
j_gene: TRBJ2-7
d_gene: TRBD2
CDR3aa: CASSPLEGRGGYEQYF
CDR3nt: TGTGCCAGCAGTCCCCTGGAAGGTCGGGGGGGATACGAGCAGTACTTC

v_gene: TRBV7-7
abundance: once
j_gene: TRBJ1-1
d_gene: TRBD1
CDR3aa: CASSQKDRRLNTEAFF
CDR3nt: TGTGCTAGCAGCCAAAAGGACAGGAGACTGAACACTGAAGCTTTCTTT

v_gene: TRBV4-1
abundance: -
j_gene: TRBJ1-1
d_gene: -
CDR3aa: CASSQDTKNTEAFF
CDR3nt: TGCGCCAGCAGCCAAGATACCAAGAACACTGAAGCTTTCTTT

v_gene: TRBV2
abundance: -
j_gene: TRBJ2-7
d_gene: TRBD2
CDR3aa: CANTGLAGVSSYEQYF
CDR3nt: TGTGCCAACACGGGACTAGCGGGAGTTTCCTCCTACGAGCAGTACTTC

v_gene: TRBV7-8
abundance: -
j_gene: TRBJ1-2
d_gene: TRBD1
CDR3aa: CATSTGVHGYTF
CDR3nt: TGTGCCACCTCGACAGGGGTCCATGGCTACACCTTC

v_gene: TRBV7-2
abundance: -
j_gene: TRBJ2-7
d_gene: -
CDR3aa: CASSLEDRRDYEQYF
CDR3nt: TGTGCCAGCAGCTTAGAGGACAGACGGGACTACGAGCAGTACTTC

v_gene: TRBV7-3
abundance: -
j_gene: TRBJ2-7
d_gene: -
CDR3aa: CASSPGVGGSYEQYF
CDR3nt: TGTGCCAGCAGCCCCGGGGTGGGCGGTTCCTACGAGCAGTACTTC

v_gene: TRBV2
abundance: -
j_gene: TRBJ2-1
d_gene: -
CDR3aa: CASSEGLNSYNEQFF
CDR3nt: TGTGCCAGCAGTGAAGGGCTGAACTCCTACAATGAGCAGTTCTTC

v_gene: TRBV19
abundance: -
j_gene: TRBJ2-7
d_gene: -
CDR3aa: CASSIDSFTYEQYF
CDR3nt: TGTGCCAGTAGTATCGACAGTTTTACCTACGAGCAGTACTTC

v_gene: TRBV19
abundance: -
j_gene: TRBJ1-1
d_gene: -
CDR3aa: CASSYKAFF
CDR3nt: TGTGCCAGTAGCTACAAAGCTTTCTTT

v_gene: TRBV9
abundance: -
j_gene: TRBJ2-3
d_gene: -
CDR3aa: CASSGGVFDTQYF
CDR3nt: TGTGCCAGCAGCGGGGGAGTTTTCGACACGCAGTATTTT

v_gene: TRBV9
abundance: -
j_gene: TRBJ2-1
d_gene: -
CDR3aa: CASSPGAGAWDEQFF
CDR3nt: TGTGCCAGCAGCCCAGGGGCAGGGGCTTGGGATGAGCAGTTCTTC

v_gene: TRBV7-2
abundance: -
j_gene: TRBJ2-1
d_gene: TRBD2
CDR3aa: CASSLMWGGLAVYNEQFF
CDR3nt: TGTGCCAGCAGCTTAATGTGGGGTGGGCTAGCGGTATACAATGAGCAGTTCTTC

v_gene: TRBV5-6
abundance: -
j_gene: TRBJ2-7
d_gene: -
CDR3aa: CASSSRDHYEQYF
CDR3nt: TGTGCCAGCAGCTCGCGGGACCACTACGAGCAGTACTTC

v_gene: TRBV9
abundance: -
j_gene: TRBJ2-2
d_gene: -
CDR3aa: CASSVSPGELFF
CDR3nt: TGTGCCAGCAGCGTATCCCCCGGGGAGCTGTTTTTT

v_gene: TRBV7-3
abundance: -
j_gene: TRBJ1-1
d_gene: -
CDR3aa: CASSSTGSTEAFF
CDR3nt: TGTGCCAGCAGCTCCACAGGGTCCACTGAAGCTTTCTTT

v_gene: TRBV19
abundance: -
j_gene: TRBJ2-3
d_gene: -
CDR3aa: CASSQWQKPSDTQYF
CDR3nt: TGTGCCAGTAGCCAGTGGCAAAAACCCTCGGATACGCAGTATTTT

v_gene: TRBV2
abundance: -
j_gene: TRBJ1-1
d_gene: TRBD1
CDR3aa: CARGTGNTEAFF
CDR3nt: TGTGCCAGGGGGACAGGTAACACTGAAGCTTTCTTT

v_gene: TRBV5-1
abundance: -
j_gene: TRBJ2-7
d_gene: TRBD2
CDR3aa: CASSLGGLVWREGLSSYEQYF
CDR3nt: TGCGCCAGCAGCTTGGGGGGCTTGGTTTGGCGGGAGGGCCTAAGCTCCTACGAGCAGTACTTC

v_gene: TRBV14
abundance: -
j_gene: TRBJ2-3
d_gene: -
CDR3aa: CASSQLTPDTQYF
CDR3nt: TGTGCCAGCAGCCAACTCACCCCAGATACGCAGTATTTT

v_gene: TRBV19
abundance: once
j_gene: TRBJ2-3
d_gene: -
CDR3aa: CASKFGRGTDTQYF
CDR3nt: TGTGCCAGTAAGTTTGGCAGGGGCACAGATACGCAGTATTTT

v_gene: TRBV7-3
abundance: -
j_gene: TRBJ2-1
d_gene: TRBD2
CDR3aa: CASSGFTSGVSDEQFF
CDR3nt: TGTGCCAGCAGCGGCTTTACTAGCGGGGTTAGCGATGAGCAGTTCTTC

v_gene: TRBV9
abundance: -
j_gene: TRBJ2-3
d_gene: -
CDR3aa: CASSGDRTTDTQYF
CDR3nt: TGTGCCAGCAGCGGCGACAGGACCACAGATACGCAGTATTTT

v_gene: TRBV2
abundance: -
j_gene: TRBJ2-5
d_gene: TRBD1
CDR3aa: CASSASGQGRMETQYF
CDR3nt: TGTGCCAGCAGTGCTTCGGGACAGGGGAGAATGGAGACCCAGTACTTC

v_gene: TRBV19
abundance: -
j_gene: TRBJ2-5
d_gene: -
CDR3aa: CASRPSNQETQYF
CDR3nt: TGTGCCAGTAGACCTAGCAACCAAGAGACCCAGTACTTC

v_gene: TRBV4-1
abundance: -
j_gene: TRBJ2-1
d_gene: -
CDR3aa: CASSRVDRDNEQFF
CDR3nt: TGCGCCAGCAGCCGAGTAGATAGAGACAATGAGCAGTTCTTC

v_gene: TRBV7-2
abundance: -
j_gene: TRBJ2-5
d_gene: -
CDR3aa: CASSPDLETQYF
CDR3nt: TGTGCCAGCAGCCCTGATTTGGAGACCCAGTACTTC

v_gene: TRBV18
abundance: -
j_gene: TRBJ2-1
d_gene: -
CDR3aa: CASSPTGNEQFF
CDR3nt: TGTGCCAGCTCACCAACGGGGAATGAGCAGTTCTTC

v_gene: TRBV6-1
abundance: -
j_gene: TRBJ1-5
d_gene: TRBD1
CDR3aa: CASSELRGGASQPQHF
CDR3nt: TGTGCCAGCAGTGAACTTAGAGGGGGCGCTTCTCAGCCCCAGCATTTT

v_gene: TRBV19
abundance: -
j_gene: TRBJ1-1
d_gene: -
CDR3aa: CASSNERGFGTEAFF
CDR3nt: TGTGCCAGTAGCAACGAAAGGGGATTCGGCACTGAAGCTTTCTTT

v_gene: TRBV30
abundance: -
j_gene: TRBJ2-5
d_gene: -
CDR3aa: CAWRSRKTQYF
CDR3nt: TGTGCCTGGAGAAGTCGGAAGACCCAGTACTTC

v_gene: TRBV29-1
abundance: -
j_gene: TRBJ2-7
d_gene: -
CDR3aa: CSVEDGDTYEQYF
CDR3nt: TGCAGCGTTGAAGATGGGGACACGTACGAGCAGTACTTC

v_gene: TRBV10-2
abundance: -
j_gene: TRBJ2-7
d_gene: -
CDR3aa: CASSESTVVYEQYF
CDR3nt: TGCGCCAGCAGTGAGTCGACGGTTGTCTACGAGCAGTACTTC

v_gene: TRBV7-2
abundance: -
j_gene: TRBJ2-1
d_gene: TRBD2
CDR3aa: CASSLIAGVTMEQFF
CDR3nt: TGTGCCAGCAGCTTAATAGCGGGAGTCACGATGGAGCAGTTCTTC